One sample yielded the 17 T cell receptor beta chains listed below, sequenced in a study of shared clonotypes between healthy human individuals. The table came from immunoSEQ multiplex PCR; TCRdb's copy has only in-frame clones and leaves some out. This sample has 950,000 to 1,100,000 clones; approximately 76% occur once, and the top ten carry less than 1.5%. What was sequenced was memory CD4+ T cells sorted from blood. Subset specified: CD45RA-negative fraction. These TCRs come from a young man in good health.

This clone appeared a few times. The chain has TRBV19 and TRBJ1-6; maybe TRBD1 (6 bases). CDR1 and CDR2 (germline): LNHDA, SQIVND (reference sequence). The ends were cut back, 4 bases at V and 6 bases at J, with 7 bases in the middle. This CDR3 region has 13 residues. CDR3 in amino acids: CASSTGANSPLHF. For the CDR3, the DNA is TGTGCCAGTAGTACAGGGGCTAATTCACCCCTCCACTTT.

This clone came up a few times. This rearrangement joins TRBV4-3 to TRBJ1-1, with D possibly matching TRBD1 (5 bases). Germline-derived CDR1 and CDR2 are LGHNA and YSLEER. The V and J ends lost 0 bases and 4 bases respectively, with 6 bases between them. CDR3 length: 13 residues. The CDR3 spells CASSQDQGTEAFF. CDR3 coding DNA: TGCGCCAGCAGCCAAGATCAGGGCACTGAAGCTTTCTTT.

The chain employs TRBV6-5 and TRBJ2-5; D is possibly TRBD2 (5 bases). Trimming removed 1 base from V and 4 bases from J, with 10 bases in between. CDR3 length equals 14 residues. Germline lookup yields CDR1 MNHEY and CDR2 SVGAGI. CDR3 nucleotides: TGTGCCAGCAGTTACTTTGGACGGGGAGAGACCCAGTACTTC. The encoded protein is CASSYFGRGETQYF.

The chain couples TRBV5-1 to TRBJ2-7; 12 positions agree with TRBD2. Germline V lookup: CDR1 SGHRS, CDR2 YFSETQ. Trimming took 4 bases from V and 6 from J; bases not matched to a gene: 8. The CDR3 sequence is 15 residues long. The chain's CDR3 is CASSVTSGSGGEQYF. The CDR3 DNA sequence: TGCGCCAGCAGCGTGACTAGCGGGAGTGGAGGCGAGCAGTACTTC.

V is TRBV18 and J is TRBJ1-6; 11 positions agree with TRBD1. Germline lookup yields CDR1 KGHSH and CDR2 LQKENI. The CDR3 sequence is 15 residues long. Unmatched junction bases numbered 5, after V lost 3 bases and J lost 10 bases. DNA for the CDR3: TGTGCCAGCTCACCGTCGGGACAGGGGGTCTCACCCCTCCACTTT. Its protein is CASSPSGQGVSPLHF.

In this sample, this clone turned up many times. The rearrangement uses TRBV7-2 and TRBJ2-1; 8 bases agree with TRBD2. CDR3 size: 15 residues. After removal of 5 bases from V and 4 bases from J, the junction contained 7 bases not matched to a gene. CDR1 SGHTA and CDR2 FQGNSA come from the germline V gene. CDR3 residues: CASSHGASGYNEQFF. The CDR3 DNA follows: TGTGCCAGCAGCCACGGGGCTAGCGGGTACAATGAGCAGTTCTTC.

This chain uses TRBV18 with TRBJ1-2; no reliable D call. From germline, CDR1 is KGHSH and CDR2 LQKENI. V was trimmed by 2 bases and J by 7 bases, leaving 11 bases between them. CDR3 length: 13 amino acids. This CDR3 is CASSPIVGSGYTF. CDR3 nucleotide sequence: TGTGCCAGCTCACCAATCGTCGGGAGTGGCTACACCTTC.

This clone was seen more than once but under ten times. This rearrangement joins TRBV30 to TRBJ1-2; TRBD1 agrees at 7 bases. CDR3 length: 15 amino acids. The germline V gene has CDR1 GTSNPN and CDR2 SVGIG (reference sequence). Trimming took 0 bases from V and 0 from J; bases not matched to a gene: 4. CDR3 amino acids: CAWSVDRTANYGYTF. CDR3 DNA sequence: TGTGCCTGGAGTGTGGACAGGACAGCTAACTATGGCTACACCTTC. Drawing the rest from reference TRBV30 and TRBJ1-2, the complete variable domain is SQTIHQWPATLVQPVGSPLSLECTVEGTSNPNLYWYRQAAGRGLQLLFYSVGIGQISSEVPQNLSASRPQDRQFILSSKKLLLSDSGFYLCAWSVDRTANYGYTFGSGTRLTVV.

The gene calls are TRBV6-6 and TRBJ1-2, with D possibly matching TRBD1 (5 bases). Germline lookup yields CDR1 MNHNY and CDR2 SVGAGI (reference sequence). Trimming left V 0 bases short and J 3 bases short, with 14 bases between. The CDR3 is made up of 16 amino acids. In DNA, the CDR3 is TGTGCCAGCAGTTACTCGGGGTGGGGGAGCTACTATGGCTACACCTTC. This sequence encodes CASSYSGWGSYYGYTF.

The rearrangement uses TRBV27 and TRBJ2-3; 7 bases match TRBD1. Germline loops: CDR1 MNHEY, CDR2 SMNVEV (reference sequence). V dropped 4 bases and J dropped 6; count of bases not matched to a gene: 7. The CDR3 loop spans 14 amino acids. The CDR3 region has the DNA TGTGCCAGCAGTTCAGGACAGGTTGTGGATACGCAGTATTTT. Residues: CASSSGQVVDTQYF.

The CDR3 sequence is CASGVGTSGYEQFF. The CDR3 coding sequence is TGTGCCAGCGGAGTGGGGACATCGGGCTATGAGCAGTTCTTC. This rearrangement joins TRBV27 to TRBJ2-1; a weak D match, TRBD1 (6 bases). CDR1 MNHEY and CDR2 SMNVEV come from the germline V gene (reference sequence). The length of the CDR3 is 14 residues. V lost 8 bases and J 8 bases, leaving 19 bases between the germline ends.

The chain is built from TRBV5-1 and TRBJ1-4; D is unresolved. Trimming shortened V by 0 bases and J by 7 bases, and 13 bases separated the two germline ends. The CDR3 totals 15 residues. Per the germline V gene, CDR1 is SGHRS and CDR2 is YFSETQ. The CDR3 protein is CASSLGRASSEKLFF. The CDR3 bases are TGCGCCAGCAGCTTGGGGAGGGCGTCGAGTGAAAAACTGTTTTTT.

This clone was seen only a few times. This rearrangement joins TRBV19 to TRBJ1-1; D perhaps matches TRBD1 (5 bases). Trimming cost V 7 bases and J 9 bases, with 15 bases left between them. CDR1 and CDR2 (germline): LNHDA, SQIVND (reference sequence). The CDR3 extends over 12 amino acids. CDR3 nucleotides: TGTGCCAGTACTACGTCGGGACCTCAAGCTTTCTTT. The encoded protein is CASTTSGPQAFF. The entire variable domain, with the rest obtained from reference TRBV19 and TRBJ1-1, is as follows: DGGITQSPKYLFRKEGQNVTLSCEQNLNHDAMYWYRQDPGQGLRLIYYSQIVNDFQKGDIAEGYSVSREKKESFPLTVTSAQKNPTAFYLCASTTSGPQAFFGQGTRLTVV.

The chain recombines TRBV2 with TRBJ1-2; D is possibly TRBD1 (6 bases). The CDR3 is 16 residues long. The V and J ends lost 2 bases and 0 bases respectively, with 13 bases between them. CDR1 and CDR2 (germline): SNHLY, FYNNEI. The CDR3 is CASSEQGRYANYGYTF. The CDR3 DNA reads TGTGCCAGCAGTGAACAGGGGCGCTACGCTAACTATGGCTACACCTTC.

The V and J genes are TRBV4-3 and TRBJ2-3; 9 bases are a match to TRBD1. Per germline, CDR1 LGHNA and CDR2 YSLEER. The ends lost 0 bases at V and 5 bases at J; junction bases unmatched: 15. This CDR3 is 19 amino acids long. Here the CDR3 DNA reads TGCGCCAGCAGCCAAGAAACACTTGGAGACAGGGGGGAGATAGATACGCAGTATTTT. As protein: CASSQETLGDRGEIDTQYF.

About this clone: A much larger clone differs from this one at a single base, so this may be a read error. The rearrangement uses TRBV11-1 and TRBJ2-5; TRBD1 is a possible D gene (6 bases). CDR3 length: 13 amino acids. The V end lost 4 bases, the J end lost 1 base, and 7 bases lay between the germline ends. CDR1 and CDR2 from the germline V gene are SGHAT and FQDESV (reference sequence). CDR3: CASSSGVQETQYF. For the CDR3, the DNA is TGTGCCAGCAGCTCAGGGGTCCAAGAGACCCAGTACTTC.

Turning to this clone: With a much larger clone just one base away, this may be a read error. The V call is TRBV6-1, the J call TRBJ2-7; D gene unclear. Trimming left V 3 bases short and J 6 bases short, with 6 bases between. This CDR3 contains 11 residues. Germline CDR1 reads MNHNS; CDR2 reads SASEGT. The CDR3 DNA reads as TGTGCCAGCAGTGAGGGCGTCGAGCAGTACTTC. The encoded protein is CASSEGVEQYF.